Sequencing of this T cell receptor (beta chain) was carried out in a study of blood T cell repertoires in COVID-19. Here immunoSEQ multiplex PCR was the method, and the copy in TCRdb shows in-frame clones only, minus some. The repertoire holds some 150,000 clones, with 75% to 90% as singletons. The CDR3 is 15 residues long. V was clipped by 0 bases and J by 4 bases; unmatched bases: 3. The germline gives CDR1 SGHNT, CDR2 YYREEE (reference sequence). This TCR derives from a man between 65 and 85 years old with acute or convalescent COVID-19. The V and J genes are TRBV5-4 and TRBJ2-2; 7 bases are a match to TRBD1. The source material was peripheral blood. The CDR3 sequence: CASSLATGLTGELFF. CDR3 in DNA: TGTGCCAGCAGCTTGGCGACAGGGCTCACCGGGGAGCTGTTTTTT.